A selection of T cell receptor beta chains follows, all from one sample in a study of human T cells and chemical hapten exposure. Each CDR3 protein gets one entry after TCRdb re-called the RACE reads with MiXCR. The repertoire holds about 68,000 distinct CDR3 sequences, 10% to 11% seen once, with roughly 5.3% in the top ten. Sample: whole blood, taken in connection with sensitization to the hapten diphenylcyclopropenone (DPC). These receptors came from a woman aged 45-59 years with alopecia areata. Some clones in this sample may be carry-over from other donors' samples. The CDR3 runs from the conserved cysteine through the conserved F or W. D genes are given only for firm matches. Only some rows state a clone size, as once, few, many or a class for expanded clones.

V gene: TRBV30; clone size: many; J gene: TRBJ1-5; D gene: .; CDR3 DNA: TGTGCCTGGAGTGGCCCGGGGACACCGAATCAGCCCCAGCATTTT; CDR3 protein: CAWSGPGTPNQPQHF
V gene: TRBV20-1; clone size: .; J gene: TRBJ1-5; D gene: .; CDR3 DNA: TGCAGTGCAACTACCACTAGGGGGGCGGGCAATCAGCCCCAGCATTTT; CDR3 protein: CSATTTRGAGNQPQHF
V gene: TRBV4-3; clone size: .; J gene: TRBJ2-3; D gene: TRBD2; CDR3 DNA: TGCGCCAGCAGCCAATTCGAGCGGGGAGGAACAGATACGCAGTATTTT; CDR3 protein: CASSQFERGGTDTQYF
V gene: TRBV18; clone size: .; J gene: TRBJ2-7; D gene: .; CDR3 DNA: TGTGCCAGCTCAACTACAGGCTCCTACGAGCAGTACTTC; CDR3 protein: CASSTTGSYEQYF
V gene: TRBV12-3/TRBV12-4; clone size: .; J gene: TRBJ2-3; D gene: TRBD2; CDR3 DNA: TGTGCCAGCAGCGGGGGACTAGCGGGAGTTGGGGATACGCAGTATTTT; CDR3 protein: CASSGGLAGVGDTQYF
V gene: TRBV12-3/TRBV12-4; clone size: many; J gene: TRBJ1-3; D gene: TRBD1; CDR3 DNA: TGTGCCAGCAGTGAGTTCGGACAGGAGTTCTTTAGCTCTGGAAACACCATATATTTT; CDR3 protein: CASSEFGQEFFSSGNTIYF
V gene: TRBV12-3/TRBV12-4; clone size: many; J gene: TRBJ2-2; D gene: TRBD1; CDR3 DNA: TGTGCCAGCTCTACAGGGGATGTCGGGGAGCTGTTTTTT; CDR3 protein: CASSTGDVGELFF
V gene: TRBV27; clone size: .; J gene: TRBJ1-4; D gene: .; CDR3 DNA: TGTGCCAGCAGTTGGACAGATTCTTCGGAACTGTTTTTT; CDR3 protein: CASSWTDSSELFF
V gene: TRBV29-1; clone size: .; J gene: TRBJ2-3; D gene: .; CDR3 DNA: TGCAGCGTTGATCAGCTCACAGATACGCAGTATTTT; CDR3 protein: CSVDQLTDTQYF
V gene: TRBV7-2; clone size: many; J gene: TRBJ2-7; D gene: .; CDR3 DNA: TGTGCCAGCAGAACCGCGGGCGGATACGAGCAGTACTTC; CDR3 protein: CASRTAGGYEQYF
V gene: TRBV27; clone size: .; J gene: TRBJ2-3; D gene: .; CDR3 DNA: TGTGCCAGCAGTCGCAGGGGGGGGACAGATACGCAGTATTTT; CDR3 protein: CASSRRGGTDTQYF
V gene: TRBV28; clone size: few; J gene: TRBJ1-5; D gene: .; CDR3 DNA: TGTGCCAGCGGACGGGACACATATCAGCCCCAGCATTTT; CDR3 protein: CASGRDTYQPQHF
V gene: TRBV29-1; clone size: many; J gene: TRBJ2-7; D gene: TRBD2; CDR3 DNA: TGCAGCGCCGGGGGACTAGCGGGAGACGAGCAGTACTTC; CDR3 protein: CSAGGLAGDEQYF
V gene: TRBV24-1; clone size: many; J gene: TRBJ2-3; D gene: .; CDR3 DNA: TGTGCCACCAGTGGCGAGTTCACAGATACGCAGTATTTT; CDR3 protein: CATSGEFTDTQYF
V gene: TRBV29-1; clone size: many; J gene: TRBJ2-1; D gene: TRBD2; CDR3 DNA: TGCAGCGTGCTCCCGGGACTAGCGGGAGGGGAGCAGTTCTTC; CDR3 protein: CSVLPGLAGGEQFF
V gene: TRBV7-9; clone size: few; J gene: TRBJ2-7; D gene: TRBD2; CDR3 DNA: TGTGCCAGCAGCCTCCTGACTAGCGGGAGCTACGAGCAGTACTTC; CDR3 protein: CASSLLTSGSYEQYF
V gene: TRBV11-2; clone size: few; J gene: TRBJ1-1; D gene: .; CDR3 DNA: TGTGCCAGCAGCTCCGAAGGACTCCCGGGCACTGAAGCTTTCTTT; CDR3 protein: CASSSEGLPGTEAFF
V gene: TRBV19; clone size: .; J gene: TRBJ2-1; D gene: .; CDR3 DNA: TGTGCCAGTAGGGGGGAAGGTACGGGACTCAACAATGAGCAGTTCTTC; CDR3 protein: CASRGEGTGLNNEQFF
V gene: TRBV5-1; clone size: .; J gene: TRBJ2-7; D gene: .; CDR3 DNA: TGCGCCAGCAGCCCGTCGACGGGGGCAAGCCACGAGCAGTACTTC; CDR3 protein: CASSPSTGASHEQYF
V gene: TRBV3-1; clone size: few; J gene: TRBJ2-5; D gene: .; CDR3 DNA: TGTGCCAGCAGCCAACTGTGGCAGGGAGAGACCCAGTACTTC; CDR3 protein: CASSQLWQGETQYF
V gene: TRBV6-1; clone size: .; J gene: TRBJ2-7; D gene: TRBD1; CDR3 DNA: TGTGCCAGCAGAGGACAGGGGGCGCGAAGCGAGCAGTACTTC; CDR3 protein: CASRGQGARSEQYF
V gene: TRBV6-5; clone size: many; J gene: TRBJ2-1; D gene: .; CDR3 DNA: TGTGCCAGCAGTTTCCTAGGGAACTCCGCTGAGCAGTTCTTC; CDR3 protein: CASSFLGNSAEQFF
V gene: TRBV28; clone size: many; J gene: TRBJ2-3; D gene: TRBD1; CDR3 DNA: TGTGCCAGCAGTCAGACAGGGGGTACAGATACGCAGTATTTT; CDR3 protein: CASSQTGGTDTQYF